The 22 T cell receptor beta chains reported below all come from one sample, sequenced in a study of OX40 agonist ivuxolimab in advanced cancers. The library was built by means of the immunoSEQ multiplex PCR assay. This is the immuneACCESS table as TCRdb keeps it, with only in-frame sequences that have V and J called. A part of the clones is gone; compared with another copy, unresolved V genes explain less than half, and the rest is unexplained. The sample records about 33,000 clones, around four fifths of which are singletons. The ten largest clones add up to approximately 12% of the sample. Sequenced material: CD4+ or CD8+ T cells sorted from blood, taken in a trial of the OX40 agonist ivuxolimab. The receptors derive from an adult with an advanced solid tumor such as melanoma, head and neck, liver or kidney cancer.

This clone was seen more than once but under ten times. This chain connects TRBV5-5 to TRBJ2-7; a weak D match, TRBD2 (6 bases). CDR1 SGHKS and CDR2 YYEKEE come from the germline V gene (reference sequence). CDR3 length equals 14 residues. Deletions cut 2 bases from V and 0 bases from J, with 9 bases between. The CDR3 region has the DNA TGTGCCAGCAGCTTTAGTAGCGGCTCCTACGAGCAGTACTTC. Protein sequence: CASSFSSGSYEQYF.

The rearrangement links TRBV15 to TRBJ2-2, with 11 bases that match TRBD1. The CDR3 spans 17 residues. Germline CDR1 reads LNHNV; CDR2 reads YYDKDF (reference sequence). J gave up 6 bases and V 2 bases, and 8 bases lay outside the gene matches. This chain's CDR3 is CATSRTAGQGGAGELFF. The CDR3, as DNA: TGTGCCACCAGCAGAACAGCGGGACAGGGGGGTGCCGGGGAGCTGTTTTTT.

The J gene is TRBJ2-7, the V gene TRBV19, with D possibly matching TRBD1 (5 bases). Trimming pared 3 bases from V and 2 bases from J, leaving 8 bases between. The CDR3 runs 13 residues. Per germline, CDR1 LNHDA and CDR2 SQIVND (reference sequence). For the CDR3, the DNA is TGTGCCAGTAGTATGAGCAGGGCCTACGAGCAGTACTTC. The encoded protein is CASSMSRAYEQYF.

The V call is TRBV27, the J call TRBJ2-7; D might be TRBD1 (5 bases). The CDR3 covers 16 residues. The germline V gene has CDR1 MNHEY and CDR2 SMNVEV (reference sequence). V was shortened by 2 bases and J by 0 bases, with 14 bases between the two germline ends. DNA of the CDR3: TGTGCCAGCAGTTTAGCTTACAGGTCCTACTCCTACGAGCAGTACTTC. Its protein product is CASSLAYRSYSYEQYF.

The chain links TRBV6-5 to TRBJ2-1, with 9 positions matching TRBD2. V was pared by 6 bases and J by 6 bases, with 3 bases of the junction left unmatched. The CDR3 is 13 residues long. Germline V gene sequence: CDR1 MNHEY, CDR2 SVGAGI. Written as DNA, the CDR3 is TGTGCCAGCAGCCTGACTAGCGGCAATGAGCAGTTCTTC. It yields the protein CASSLTSGNEQFF.

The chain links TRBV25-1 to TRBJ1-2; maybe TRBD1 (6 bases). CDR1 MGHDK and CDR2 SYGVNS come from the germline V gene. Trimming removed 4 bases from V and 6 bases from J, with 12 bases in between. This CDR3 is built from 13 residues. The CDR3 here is CASSVTGSNGYTF. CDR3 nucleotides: TGTGCCAGCAGTGTAACAGGGTCGAATGGCTACACCTTC.

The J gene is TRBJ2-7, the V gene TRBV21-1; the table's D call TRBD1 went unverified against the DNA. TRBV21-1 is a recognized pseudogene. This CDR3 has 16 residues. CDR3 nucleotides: TGTGCCAGCAGCAAATGTGGTAGGGGTTTGCACTACGAGCAGTACTTC. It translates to CASSKCGRGLHYEQYF.

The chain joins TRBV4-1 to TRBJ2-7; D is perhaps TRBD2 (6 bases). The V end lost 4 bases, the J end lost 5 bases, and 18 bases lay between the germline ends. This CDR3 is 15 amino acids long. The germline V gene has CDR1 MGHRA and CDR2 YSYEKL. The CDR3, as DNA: TGCGCCAGCAGCCCCCTCGGAGGGAGAGTCAACGAGCAGTACTTC. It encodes CASSPLGGRVNEQYF.

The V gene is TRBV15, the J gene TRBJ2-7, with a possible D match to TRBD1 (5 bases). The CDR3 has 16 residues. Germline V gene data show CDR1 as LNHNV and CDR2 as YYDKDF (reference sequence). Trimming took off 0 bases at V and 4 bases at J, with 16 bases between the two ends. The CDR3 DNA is TGTGCCACCAGCAGAGACCTGGGGCAGGGCACTTACGAGCAGTACTTC. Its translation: CATSRDLGQGTYEQYF. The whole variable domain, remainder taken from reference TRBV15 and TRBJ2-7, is DAMVIQNPRYQVTQFGKPVTLSCSQTLNHNVMYWYQQKSSQAPKLLFHYYDKDFNNEADTPDNFQSRRPNTSFCFLDIRSPGLGDTAMYLCATSRDLGQGTYEQYFGPGTRLTVT.

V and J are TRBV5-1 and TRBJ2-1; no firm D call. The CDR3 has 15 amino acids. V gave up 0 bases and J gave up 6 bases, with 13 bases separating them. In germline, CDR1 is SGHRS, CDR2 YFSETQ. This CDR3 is CASSLDPGWVNEQFF. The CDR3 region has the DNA TGCGCCAGCAGCTTGGACCCTGGCTGGGTCAATGAGCAGTTCTTC.

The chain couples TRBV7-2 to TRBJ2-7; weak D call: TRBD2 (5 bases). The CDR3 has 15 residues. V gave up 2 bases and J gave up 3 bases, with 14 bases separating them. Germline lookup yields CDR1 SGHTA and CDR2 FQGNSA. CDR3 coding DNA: TGTGCCAGCAGCTTACTACTAGATGAAGACTACGAGCAGTACTTC. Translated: CASSLLLDEDYEQYF.

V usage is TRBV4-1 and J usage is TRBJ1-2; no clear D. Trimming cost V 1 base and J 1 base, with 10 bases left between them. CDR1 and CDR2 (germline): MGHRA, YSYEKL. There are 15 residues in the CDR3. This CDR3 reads CASSQANPNNYGYTF. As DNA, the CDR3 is TGCGCCAGCAGCCAAGCCAACCCTAATAACTATGGCTACACCTTC.

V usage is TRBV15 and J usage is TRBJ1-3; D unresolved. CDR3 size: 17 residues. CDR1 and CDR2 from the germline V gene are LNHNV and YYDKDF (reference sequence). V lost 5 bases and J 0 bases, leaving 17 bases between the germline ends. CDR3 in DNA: TGTGCCACCAGCTCTACTCTTATGGGTTCCTCTGGAAACACCATATATTTT. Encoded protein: CATSSTLMGSSGNTIYF.

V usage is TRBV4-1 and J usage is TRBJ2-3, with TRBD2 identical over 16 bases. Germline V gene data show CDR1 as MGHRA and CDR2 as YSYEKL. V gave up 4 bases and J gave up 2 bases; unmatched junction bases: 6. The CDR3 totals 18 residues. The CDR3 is CASSRGLAGGPDTDTQYF. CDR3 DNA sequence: TGCGCCAGCAGCCGGGGACTAGCGGGAGGGCCAGACACAGATACGCAGTATTTT.

The CDR3 loop is CASSGGASSTDTQYF. CDR3 bases: TGTGCCAGCAGCGGTGGGGCTTCTAGCACAGATACGCAGTATTTT. This rearrangement joins TRBV5-8 to TRBJ2-3; tentatively, D is TRBD1 (5 bases). Germline CDR1 is SGHTS and CDR2 is YDEGEE. V was pared by 4 bases and J by 0 bases, with 12 bases between. The CDR3 totals 15 residues.

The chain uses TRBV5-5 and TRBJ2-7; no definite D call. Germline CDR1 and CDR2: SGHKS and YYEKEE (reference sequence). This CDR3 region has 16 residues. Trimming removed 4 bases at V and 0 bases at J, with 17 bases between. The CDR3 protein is CASSLDKGWSSYEQYF. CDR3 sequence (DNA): TGTGCCAGCAGCCTAGACAAAGGGTGGAGCTCCTACGAGCAGTACTTC.

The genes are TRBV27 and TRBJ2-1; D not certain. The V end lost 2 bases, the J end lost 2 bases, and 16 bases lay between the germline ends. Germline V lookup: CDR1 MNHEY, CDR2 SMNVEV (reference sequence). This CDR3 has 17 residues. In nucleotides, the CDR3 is TGTGCCAGCAGTTTAGCCGACCCCCTGTCCCCCTACAATGAGCAGTTCTTC. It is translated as CASSLADPLSPYNEQFF.

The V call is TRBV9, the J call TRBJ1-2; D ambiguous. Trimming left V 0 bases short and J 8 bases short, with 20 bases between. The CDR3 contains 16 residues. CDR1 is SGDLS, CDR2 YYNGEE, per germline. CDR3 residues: CASSVAVSPDRYGYTF. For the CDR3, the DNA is TGTGCCAGCAGCGTAGCGGTCAGCCCAGACCGTTACGGCTACACCTTC.

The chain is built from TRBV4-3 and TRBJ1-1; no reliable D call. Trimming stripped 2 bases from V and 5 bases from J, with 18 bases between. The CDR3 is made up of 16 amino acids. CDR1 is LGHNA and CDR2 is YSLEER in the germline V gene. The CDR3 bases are TGCGCCAGCAGCCAATCCGTCGTGGCAACCAGAACTGAAGCTTTCTTT. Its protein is CASSQSVVATRTEAFF.

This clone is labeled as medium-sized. The CDR3 sequence: CASSSPTSQIEQYF. As DNA, the CDR3 is TGTGCCAGCAGCTCGCCTACGTCCCAAATCGAGCAGTACTTC. This sequence joins TRBV7-9 and TRBJ2-7; D unclear. From germline, CDR1 is SEHNR and CDR2 FQNEAQ (reference sequence). The CDR3 extends over 14 amino acids. V was pared by 4 bases and J by 6 bases, with 16 bases between.

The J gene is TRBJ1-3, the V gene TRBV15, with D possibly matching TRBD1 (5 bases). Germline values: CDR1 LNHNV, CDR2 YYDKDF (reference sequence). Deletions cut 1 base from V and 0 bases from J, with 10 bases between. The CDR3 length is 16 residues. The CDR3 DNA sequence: TGTGCCACCAGCAGAGGGGACGCTAGCTCTGGAAACACCATATATTTT. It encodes CATSRGDASSGNTIYF.

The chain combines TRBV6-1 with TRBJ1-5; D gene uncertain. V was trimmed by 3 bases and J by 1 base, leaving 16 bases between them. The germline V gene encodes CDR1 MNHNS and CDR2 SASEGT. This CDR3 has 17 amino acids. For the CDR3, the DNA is TGTGCCAGCAGTGACGGGCAGTTGCTTTTAAGCAATCAGCCCCAGCATTTT. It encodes CASSDGQLLLSNQPQHF.